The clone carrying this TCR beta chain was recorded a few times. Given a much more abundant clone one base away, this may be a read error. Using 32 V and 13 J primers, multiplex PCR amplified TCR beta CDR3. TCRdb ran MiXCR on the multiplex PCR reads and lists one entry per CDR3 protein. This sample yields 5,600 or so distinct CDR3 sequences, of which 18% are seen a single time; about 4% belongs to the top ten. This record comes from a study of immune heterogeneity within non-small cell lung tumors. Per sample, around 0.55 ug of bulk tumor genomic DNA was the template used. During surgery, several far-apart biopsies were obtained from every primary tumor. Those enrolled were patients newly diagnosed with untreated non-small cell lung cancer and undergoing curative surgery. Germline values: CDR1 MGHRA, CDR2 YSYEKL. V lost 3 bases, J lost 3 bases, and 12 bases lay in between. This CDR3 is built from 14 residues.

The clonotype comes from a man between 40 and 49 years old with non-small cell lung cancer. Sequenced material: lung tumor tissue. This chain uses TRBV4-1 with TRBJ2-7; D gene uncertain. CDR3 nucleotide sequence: TGCGCCAGCAGCCACCCCCCAGATATCTACGAGCAGTACTTC. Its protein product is CASSHPPDIYEQYF.